Presented here are 7 T cell receptor beta chains from one specimen sequenced in a study of blood T cells in healthy people across ages. Through a sample-barcoded 5' primer and a J-beta primer mix, a second PCR was run for roughly 7 to 12 cycles. TCRdb analysed the 5' RACE reads with MiXCR anew, one entry per CDR3 protein. The sample consists of 710,000 or so distinct CDR3 sequences, about 20% of them appearing once. The specimen sequenced was blood. The receptors shown here come from a man between 65 and 85 years old in good health.

On this clonotype: The germline gene is not matched at one end of the junction; a read error may be the cause. The rearrangement links TRBV25-1 to TRBJ1-1; 9 bases match TRBD1. The CDR3 contains 13 residues. Per the germline V gene, CDR1 is MGHDK and CDR2 is SYGVNS. The CDR3 sequence is CASRESGQGEAFF. CDR3 coding DNA: TGTGCCAGCAGGGAATCGGGACAGGGAGAAGCTTTCTTT. Full variable domain (remainder filled in from reference TRBV25-1 and TRBJ1-1): EADIYQTPRYLVIGTGKKITLECSQTMGHDKMYWYQQDPGMELHLIHYSYGVNSTEKGDLSSESTVSRIRTEHFPLTLESARPSHTSQYLCASRESGQGEAFFGQGTRLTVV.

V is TRBV2 and J is TRBJ1-1; the D is unclear. The CDR3 is 14 amino acids. V was shortened by 6 bases and J by 0 bases, with 11 bases between the two germline ends. CDR1 and CDR2 (germline): SNHLY, FYNNEI. The CDR3 DNA reads as TGTGCCAGCAGCACGCGGCTCATGAACACTGAAGCTTTCTTT. Translating gives CASSTRLMNTEAFF.

The rearrangement links TRBV18 to TRBJ2-5; D remains ambiguous. Germline CDR1 and CDR2: KGHSH and LQKENI. The CDR3 covers 13 residues. V was pared by 2 bases and J by 5 bases, with 9 bases between. CDR3: CASSPRTRETQYF. For the CDR3, the DNA is TGTGCCAGCTCACCAAGGACGCGGGAGACCCAGTACTTC.

The chain uses TRBV5-1 and TRBJ2-3; TRBD2 agrees at 8 bases. Germline values: CDR1 SGHRS, CDR2 YFSETQ. This CDR3 has 15 amino acids. V shed 4 bases and J 0 bases; nucleotides not matched to a gene: 4. CDR3: CASSERLASTDTQYF. In DNA, the CDR3 is TGCGCCAGCAGCGAGAGACTAGCGAGCACAGATACGCAGTATTTT.

The table lists this clonotype with many counts. CDR3 loop: CSVAGGSQPQHF. CDR3 sequence (DNA): TGCAGTGTGGCAGGGGGGAGTCAGCCCCAGCATTTT. The rearrangement joins TRBV20-1 to TRBJ1-5, with 7 bases that match TRBD1. The V gene's germline CDR1 is DFQATT and CDR2 SNEGSKA (reference sequence). The V gene end was trimmed by 7 bases and the J gene end by 6 bases; junction bases not matched to a gene: 6. The CDR3 length is 12 residues.

Worth noting for this clonotype: Because the CDR3 is missing its conserved closing phenylalanine or tryptophan, this is likely a read error. This rearrangement joins TRBV4-3 to TRBJ2-5, with 7 bases fitting TRBD2. The CDR3 has 15 residues. The V gene end was trimmed by 4 bases and the J gene end by 3 bases; junction bases not matched to a gene: 8. Germline loops: CDR1 LGHNA, CDR2 YSLEER. CDR3 region: CASSRGLGRKETQYL. CDR3 nucleotides: TGCGCCAGCAGCCGTGGACTAGGGCGGAAAGAGACCCAGTACTTG.

Details on this clonotype: A much bigger clone sits one base away, suggesting this may be a read error. This rearrangement joins TRBV5-1 to TRBJ2-6; D is ambiguous. The germline gives CDR1 SGHRS, CDR2 YFSETQ. The CDR3 spans 15 residues. V was clipped by 0 bases and J by 1 base, with 5 bases between them. CDR3 in amino acids: CASSLAESGANVLTF. CDR3 coding DNA: TGCGCCAGCAGCTTGGCGGAATCTGGGGCCAACGTCCTGACTTTC.